The 14 T cell receptor beta chains given below trace back to one sample, sequenced in a study of OX40 agonist ivuxolimab in advanced cancers. This table comes from immunoSEQ multiplex PCR, and its TCRdb copy is limited to in-frame clones, with some not included. The data contain about 67,000 clones, about 90% of them singletons. Sequences were derived from CD4+ or CD8+ T cells sorted from blood, sampled in a trial of the OX40 agonist ivuxolimab. These receptors all stem from an adult with an advanced solid tumor such as melanoma, head and neck, liver or kidney cancer.

This chain connects TRBV7-9 to TRBJ2-7; 7 bases agree with TRBD1. V lost 4 bases and J lost 2; bases outside the gene matches: 8. Germline V gene lookup returns CDR1 SEHNR and CDR2 FQNEAQ (reference sequence). This CDR3 contains 15 residues. The CDR3: CASSSAMDRTYEQYF. CDR3 DNA sequence: TGTGCCAGCAGCTCCGCTATGGACAGGACCTACGAGCAGTACTTC. The variable domain in full, completed from reference TRBV7-9 and TRBJ2-7, reads DTGVSQNPRHKITKRGQNVTFRCDPISEHNRLYWYRQTLGQGPEFLTYFQNEAQLEKSRLLSDRFSAERPKGSFSTLEIQRTEQGDSAMYLCASSSAMDRTYEQYFGPGTRLTVT.

The gene calls are TRBV6-1 and TRBJ2-7; 7 positions agree with TRBD1. The CDR3 is 15 residues long. V was pared by 0 bases and J by 1 base, with 3 bases of the junction left unmatched. CDR1 MNHNS and CDR2 SASEGT come from the germline V gene. In nucleotides, the CDR3 is TGTGCCAGCAGTGAAGCGGTCAGGGGGTCCTACGAGCAGTACTTC. Amino acids: CASSEAVRGSYEQYF.

CDR3 DNA: TGTGCCAGCAGCTTTCGGACTCCTGTCTACGAGCAGTACTTC. This sequence encodes CASSFRTPVYEQYF. The chain joins TRBV7-8 to TRBJ2-7; D is possibly TRBD2 (5 bases). The V end was cut by 3 bases, the J end by 3 bases, with 12 bases between. In germline, CDR1 is SGHVS, CDR2 FQNEAQ. The CDR3 extends over 14 amino acids.

The rearrangement uses TRBV11-3 and TRBJ1-1; weak D call: TRBD1 (5 bases). CDR3 length: 17 amino acids. V was pared by 1 base and J by 2 bases, with 17 bases between. Germline CDR1 and CDR2: SGHNT and YENEEA. This chain's CDR3 is CASSLVTIGERNTEAFF. As DNA, the CDR3 is TGTGCCAGCAGCTTAGTTACGATAGGGGAAAGAAACACTGAAGCTTTCTTT.

This chain links TRBV5-1 with TRBJ2-3, with 10 bases matching TRBD2. The germline CDR1 and CDR2 sequences are SGHRS and YFSETQ. The length of the CDR3 is 16 residues. The V and J ends lost 1 base and 4 bases, in that order; junction bases with no gene match: 6. The CDR3 protein is CASSLSGLAGADTQYF. CDR3 nucleotide sequence: TGCGCCAGCAGCTTGTCGGGCCTAGCGGGAGCAGATACGCAGTATTTT.

V usage is TRBV7-2 and J usage is TRBJ1-5; no clear D. This CDR3 has 12 residues. V lost 1 base, J lost 5 bases, and 3 bases lay in between. Germline CDR1 reads SGHTA; CDR2 reads FQGNSA. The CDR3 bases are TGTGCCAGCAGCTTAGGACATCAGCCCCAGCATTTT. Its translation: CASSLGHQPQHF.

This chain connects TRBV2 to TRBJ1-1; D is unresolved. The CDR3 is made up of 12 amino acids. V dropped 4 bases and J dropped 1 base, with 4 bases sitting between them. The germline gives CDR1 SNHLY, CDR2 FYNNEI. The CDR3 sequence: CASSVGNTEAFF. The CDR3 coding sequence is TGTGCCAGCAGTGTCGGGAACACTGAAGCTTTCTTT.

This clone has only one observation. V is TRBV19 and J is TRBJ2-3; no firm D call. The CDR3 extends over 12 amino acids. The germline gives CDR1 LNHDA, CDR2 SQIVND (reference sequence). Trimming removed 5 bases at V and 4 bases at J, with 7 bases between. The CDR3 reads CASSPLADTQYF. In nucleotides, the CDR3 is TGTGCCAGTAGTCCCTTGGCAGATACGCAGTATTTT.

The chain recombines TRBV7-2 with TRBJ2-3; 10 positions match TRBD2. Germline loops: CDR1 SGHTA, CDR2 FQGNSA. The CDR3 totals 16 residues. The V and J ends lost 5 bases and 0 bases, in that order; junction bases with no gene match: 5. The CDR3 DNA sequence: TGTGCCAGCAGCGGTCTAGCGGGGGCGAGCACAGATACGCAGTATTTT. As protein: CASSGLAGASTDTQYF.

The CDR3 sequence is CASSFYRGQAEKLFF. CDR3 in DNA: TGCGCCAGCAGCTTCTACAGGGGGCAGGCAGAAAAACTGTTTTTT. The V call is TRBV5-1, the J call TRBJ1-4; 9 bases align to TRBD1. The CDR3 consists of 15 residues. Germline assignment: CDR1 SGHRS and CDR2 YFSETQ. V was pared by 2 bases and J by 8 bases, with 7 bases of the junction left unmatched.

The chain carries TRBV14 and TRBJ2-2; TRBD2 matches at 11 bases. The germline CDR1 and CDR2 sequences are SGHDN and FVKESK. This CDR3 region has 18 residues. Losses at the gene ends were 4 bases for V and 7 bases for J; bases not matched to a gene: 14. CDR3 sequence (DNA): TGTGCCAGCAGCCCTACTAGCGGGAGCCGTCGGGCGGTCGGGGAGCTGTTTTTT. This encodes CASSPTSGSRRAVGELFF. Based on the CDR3 plus reference TRBV14 and TRBJ2-2, the full variable domain is EAGVTQFPSHSVIEKGQTVTLRCDPISGHDNLYWYRRVMGKEIKFLLHFVKESKQDESGMPNNRFLAERTGGTYSTLKVQPAELEDSGVYFCASSPTSGSRRAVGELFFGEGSRLTVL.

The rearrangement joins TRBV7-2 to TRBJ2-7, with D maybe TRBD2 (5 bases). V dropped 1 base and J dropped 1 base, with 8 bases sitting between them. CDR1 SGHTA and CDR2 FQGNSA come from the germline V gene. CDR3 length equals 14 residues. The CDR3 protein is CASSLDGISYEQYF. The CDR3 DNA is TGTGCCAGCAGCTTAGACGGGATTTCCTACGAGCAGTACTTC.

The chain has TRBV6-5 and TRBJ1-1; unclear D gene. Trimming pared 6 bases from V and 11 bases from J, leaving 22 bases between. Germline V gene data show CDR1 as MNHEY and CDR2 as SVGAGI. The CDR3 covers 14 residues. The CDR3 DNA reads TGTGCCAGCAGCCCACCGGAGACGGCTTTTAGGGCTTTCTTT. Translation gives CASSPPETAFRAFF.

J is TRBJ2-2 and V is TRBV6-5; D gene uncertain. Trimming removed 2 bases from V and 0 bases from J, with 7 bases in between. The germline V gene has CDR1 MNHEY and CDR2 SVGAGI. This CDR3 is 15 amino acids long. The CDR3 bases are TGTGCCAGCAGTTACGGCAGCACGAACACCGGGGAGCTGTTTTTT. Protein product: CASSYGSTNTGELFF.